These 10 T cell receptor beta chains came from one sample sequenced in a study of T-cell reconstitution after alpha-beta-depleted transplantation in children. The TCRbeta library was prepared with unique molecular identifiers. TCRdb fed the PCR reads into MiXCR, producing one record per CDR3 protein. The table includes about 690,000 distinct CDR3 sequences, over 15% detected once. Here the sequenced sample was PBMCs from the stem cell graft donor, taken from the stem cell graft. The source of these receptors is a human donor who donated a stem cell graft to a child with acute myeloid leukemia.

This clonotype was observed at least ten times. The gene calls are TRBV5-6 and TRBJ1-2, with D hard to call. Trimming removed 0 bases at V and 8 bases at J, with 11 bases between. The CDR3 spans 13 residues. CDR1 SGHDT and CDR2 YYEEEE come from the germline V gene. CDR3 sequence reads: CASSLAGYGGYTF. The CDR3 nucleotides read TGTGCCAGCAGCTTGGCGGGGTATGGCGGCTACACCTTC. Looking up the rest from reference TRBV5-6 and TRBJ1-2 gives the full variable domain: DAGVTQSPTHLIKTRGQQVTLRCSPKSGHDTVSWYQQALGQGPQFIFQYYEEEERQRGNFPDRFSGHQFPNYSSELNVNALLLGDSALYLCASSLAGYGGYTFGSGTRLTVV.

V gene TRBV3-1 combines with J gene TRBJ2-3; a weak D match, TRBD2 (7 bases). Trimming shortened V by 4 bases and J by 6 bases, and 20 bases separated the two germline ends. The CDR3 contains 16 residues. In germline, CDR1 is LGHDT, CDR2 YNNKEL (reference sequence). CDR3 in DNA: TGTGCCAGCAGCCCTAAACTAGGGGGGGCTTCGGATACGCAGTATTTT. The encoded protein is CASSPKLGGASDTQYF.

With regard to this clonotype: One end of the junction varies from germline; a read error may be responsible. This rearrangement joins TRBV11-2 to TRBJ2-3, with 9 bases matching TRBD2. The CDR3 totals 13 residues. Per germline, CDR1 SGHAT and CDR2 FQNNGV. For the CDR3, the DNA is TGTGCCAGCACCTTAGCGGGGGTGGGTACGCAGTATTTT. Its translation is CASTLAGVGTQYF.

Remarks on this clonotype: This may arise from a read error, as a much more abundant clone is one base away. The V and J genes are TRBV20-1 and TRBJ1-1; TRBD1 matches at 7 bases. This CDR3 is built from 18 residues. The germline V gene encodes CDR1 DFQATT and CDR2 SNEGSKA (reference sequence). V shed 5 bases and J 1 base; nucleotides not matched to a gene: 19. The CDR3 DNA reads as TGCAGTGCTTTAGTTTACCGGGACAGCCAGTACGAGAACACTGAAGCTTTCTTT. Amino acids: CSALVYRDSQYENTEAFF.

This clonotype has a handful of counts. The chain employs TRBV6-1 and TRBJ2-7, with D possibly called TRBD1 or TRBD2 (5 bases each). V dropped 5 bases and J dropped 3 bases, with 14 bases sitting between them. CDR3 size: 14 residues. Germline values: CDR1 MNHNS, CDR2 SASEGT. CDR3 protein: CASSRDPYNYEQYF. The CDR3 bases are TGTGCCAGCAGTAGGGACCCCTACAACTACGAGCAGTACTTC.

This clonotype was detected only once. This could be a read error, since a much larger clone is one nucleotide away. The genes are TRBV5-1 and TRBJ2-7; D remains unclear. The germline gives CDR1 SGHRS, CDR2 YFSETQ. V was trimmed by 0 bases and J by 1 base, leaving 8 bases between them. The CDR3 runs 14 residues. The CDR3 here is CASSLDSASYEQYF. The CDR3 DNA reads as TGCGCCAGCAGCTTGGACAGTGCTTCCTACGAGCAGTACTTC.

This clonotype appeared many times. The chain combines TRBV20-1 with TRBJ1-2; D uncertain. CDR1 and CDR2 from the germline V gene are DFQATT and SNEGSKA (reference sequence). Trimming removed 6 bases from V and 2 bases from J, with 13 bases in between. The CDR3 spans 13 residues. In nucleotides, the CDR3 is TGCAGTGCACCGTTCCCTGGGAACTATGGCTACACCTTC. This codes for CSAPFPGNYGYTF.

This clonotype was picked up a small number of times. V usage is TRBV10-1 and J usage is TRBJ2-1; 7 bases are a match to TRBD2. The length of the CDR3 is 12 residues. Germline V CDR1 and CDR2: WNHNN, SYGVQD (reference sequence). Trimming removed 8 bases from V and 6 bases from J; junction bases left unmatched: 4. Here the CDR3 DNA reads TGCGCCAGCGGGGGGGTCGGCAATGAGCAGTTCTTC. This gives the protein CASGGVGNEQFF.

This clonotype was counted many times. The chain is built from TRBV20-1 and TRBJ1-6; 8 bases agree with TRBD1. V lost 3 bases and J lost 9; bases outside the gene matches: 10. Germline lookup yields CDR1 DFQATT and CDR2 SNEGSKA (reference sequence). The CDR3 runs to 15 residues. CDR3 region: CSARPRTGHGSPLHF. DNA of the CDR3: TGCAGTGCTAGGCCCAGGACAGGGCACGGTTCACCCCTCCACTTT.

The chain employs TRBV7-9 and TRBJ2-5; D uncertain. CDR3 size: 14 residues. The germline gives CDR1 SEHNR, CDR2 FQNEAQ (reference sequence). V was shortened by 5 bases and J by 0 bases, with 10 bases between the two germline ends. The CDR3 nucleotides read TGTGCCAGCAGCAGTCCCGGCAACCAAGAGACCCAGTACTTC. It translates to CASSSPGNQETQYF.